The 10 T cell receptor beta chains listed next were all sequenced from one sample in a study of cytomegalovirus exposure and HLA in healthy donors. This PCR relied on a set of 60 Vbeta primers and 13 Jbeta primers. The method was immunoSEQ multiplex PCR; TCRdb's version includes in-frame clones alone and lacks a portion of them. Of about 160,000 clones listed, about three fifths were seen once; the top ten hold roughly 7%. Material for sequencing was PBMCs. All receptors derive from a woman aged 60 to 75 in good health and CMV-seropositive.

The chain has TRBV18 and TRBJ2-1; 7 bases are shared with TRBD2. Germline assignment: CDR1 KGHSH and CDR2 LQKENI. V shed 4 bases, J shed 0 bases, and the junction held 6 bases outside the gene matches. This CDR3 comprises 16 residues. CDR3 sequence (DNA): TGTGCCAGCTCACTTAGCGGGCCTAGCTCCTACAATGAGCAGTTCTTC. It encodes CASSLSGPSSYNEQFF. The full variable domain, rest sourced from reference TRBV18 and TRBJ2-1, is NAGVMQNPRHLVRRRGQEARLRCSPMKGHSHVYWYRQLPEEGLKFMVYLQKENIIDESGMPKERFSAEFPKEGPSILRIQQVVRGDSAAYFCASSLSGPSSYNEQFFGPGTRLTVL.

The chain carries TRBV19 and TRBJ1-4; 7 nucleotides line up with TRBD1. CDR1 LNHDA and CDR2 SQIVND come from the germline V gene (reference sequence). J gave up 8 bases and V 3 bases, and 9 bases lay outside the gene matches. The CDR3 extends over 15 amino acids. Here the CDR3 reads CASSMGTGEVEKLFF. The CDR3 region has the DNA TGTGCCAGTAGTATGGGCACAGGGGAGGTGGAAAAACTGTTTTTT.

This chain links TRBV6-9 with TRBJ1-2; possibly TRBD1 for D (6 bases). Germline CDR1 MNHGY, CDR2 SVAAGI. V lost 8 bases and J lost 1, with 14 bases in between. The CDR3 is 14 residues long. The CDR3 sequence is CASVGAGVNYGYTF. In DNA, the CDR3 is TGTGCCAGCGTGGGGGCAGGAGTTAACTATGGCTACACCTTC.

The chain joins TRBV10-3 to TRBJ2-1; D is possibly TRBD2 (6 bases). Deletions cut 2 bases from V and 0 bases from J, with 14 bases between. This CDR3 contains 17 residues. Looked up from germline, CDR1 is ENHRY and CDR2 is SYGVKD. CDR3 amino acids: CAISEVGGKSSYNEQFF. As DNA, the CDR3 is TGTGCCATCAGTGAGGTCGGGGGAAAAAGCTCCTACAATGAGCAGTTCTTC.

The gene calls are TRBV5-1 and TRBJ2-7, with D possibly being TRBD2 (6 bases). Germline values: CDR1 SGHRS, CDR2 YFSETQ. The V gene lost 4 bases and the J gene lost 2 bases, with 19 bases spanning the gap. CDR3 size: 16 residues. In DNA form, the CDR3 reads TGCGCCAGCAGCCCACAGAGGGTAGCGGAGACCTACGAGCAGTACTTC. This sequence encodes CASSPQRVAETYEQYF.

The gene calls are TRBV19 and TRBJ2-1; 12 nucleotides agree with TRBD2. This CDR3 has 15 amino acids. CDR1 and CDR2 (germline): LNHDA, SQIVND (reference sequence). V dropped 3 bases and J dropped 8; count of bases not matched to a gene: 5. The CDR3 sequence: CASSIASGRVDEQFF. Written as DNA, the CDR3 is TGTGCCAGTAGTATTGCTAGCGGGAGGGTGGATGAGCAGTTCTTC.

The V call is TRBV7-3, the J call TRBJ2-3, with unresolved D. This CDR3 has 13 amino acids. From germline, CDR1 is SGHTA and CDR2 FQGTGA. The V gene lost 6 bases and the J gene lost 3 bases, with 10 bases spanning the gap. CDR3 in DNA: TGTGCCAGCAGGTTAGAGTCGACAGATACGCAGTATTTT. Protein product: CASRLESTDTQYF.

This sequence joins TRBV25-1 and TRBJ2-1, with TRBD1 identical over 8 bases. The CDR3 is 15 amino acids. J gave up 6 bases and V 2 bases, and 6 bases lay outside the gene matches. The germline V gene encodes CDR1 MGHDK and CDR2 SYGVNS. The CDR3 here is CASSEAGGRGNEQFF. In nucleotides, the CDR3 is TGTGCCAGCAGTGAAGCAGGGGGCAGAGGCAATGAGCAGTTCTTC.

V usage is TRBV5-1 and J usage is TRBJ1-1; 9 positions match TRBD1. The germline V gene has CDR1 SGHRS and CDR2 YFSETQ. The CDR3 length is 18 residues. The V segment lost 0 bases and the J segment 1 base; nucleotides outside the gene matches: 10. The CDR3 region has the DNA TGCGCCAGCAGCTTGGCTGGGGACAGGGTACTAACGAACACTGAAGCTTTCTTT. This codes for CASSLAGDRVLTNTEAFF.

The chain couples TRBV5-1 to TRBJ1-1; D is unresolved. Germline V gene data show CDR1 as SGHRS and CDR2 as YFSETQ. This CDR3 spans 14 amino acids. V lost 2 bases, J lost 0 bases, and 8 bases lay in between. The chain's CDR3 is CASSLEGVNTEAFF. The DNA of the CDR3 is TGCGCCAGCAGCTTAGAGGGAGTGAACACTGAAGCTTTCTTT.